This T cell receptor beta chain is drawn from a study of identical twins. The CDR3 totals 15 residues. In germline, CDR1 is SGHRS, CDR2 YFSETQ. With V trimmed by 0 bases and J by 3 bases, 3 bases remained unmatched. This clonotype was seen only a few times. The antigen is unknown. Every one of the donors was a healthy Caucasian. Study-wide results and limits: The degree of excess twin sharing was weaker in beta out-of-frame sequences. Memory repertoires lacked the insertion deficit that abundant cord blood beta clonotypes showed. Conclusions rested on cross-sectional statistics rather than following the same donors.

Each CDR3 protein gets one entry after TCRdb re-called the 5' RACE reads with MiXCR. Here the sample spans about 480,000 distinct CDR3 sequences, 13% to 15% being singletons. In addition, the sample was reused for a study of yellow fever vaccine responses in identical twins.

The sample was CD4+ T cells sorted from blood. The chain joins TRBV5-1 to TRBJ2-3; 8 positions agree with TRBD2. This TCR was recovered from a woman in her late teens or twenties in good health. The CDR3 reads CASSLESGGTDTQYF. In DNA form, the CDR3 reads TGCGCCAGCAGCTTGGAATCGGGGGGGACAGATACGCAGTATTTT.